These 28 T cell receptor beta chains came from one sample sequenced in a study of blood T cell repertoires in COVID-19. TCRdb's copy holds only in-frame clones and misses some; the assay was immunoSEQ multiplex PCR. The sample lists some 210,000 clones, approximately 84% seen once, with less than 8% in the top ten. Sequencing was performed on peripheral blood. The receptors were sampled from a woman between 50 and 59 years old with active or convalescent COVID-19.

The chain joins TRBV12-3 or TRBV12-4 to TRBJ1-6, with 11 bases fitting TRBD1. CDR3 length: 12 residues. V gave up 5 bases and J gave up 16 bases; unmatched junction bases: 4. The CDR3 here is CASSPGQGGLHF. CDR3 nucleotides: TGTGCCAGCAGTCCGGGACAGGGGGGACTCCACTTT.

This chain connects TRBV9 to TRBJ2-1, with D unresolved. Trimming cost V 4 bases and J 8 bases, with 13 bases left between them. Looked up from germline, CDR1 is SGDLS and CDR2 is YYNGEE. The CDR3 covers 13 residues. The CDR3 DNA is TGTGCCAGCAGCCCCCCTCTAAACGATGAGCAGTTCTTC. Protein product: CASSPPLNDEQFF.

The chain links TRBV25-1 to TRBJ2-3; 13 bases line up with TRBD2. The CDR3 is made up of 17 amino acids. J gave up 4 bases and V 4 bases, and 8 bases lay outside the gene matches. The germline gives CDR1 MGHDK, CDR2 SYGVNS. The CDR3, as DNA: TGTGCCAGCAGTGCCCCCAGAGGACTAGCGGGAGCAGATACGCAGTATTTT. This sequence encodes CASSAPRGLAGADTQYF.

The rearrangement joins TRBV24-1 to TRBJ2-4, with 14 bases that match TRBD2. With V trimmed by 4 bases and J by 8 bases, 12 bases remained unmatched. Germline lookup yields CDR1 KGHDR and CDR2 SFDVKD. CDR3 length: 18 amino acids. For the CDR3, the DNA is TGTGCCACCAGTGACCCCGGACTAGCGGGAGGATCTGTAGACATTCAGTACTTC. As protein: CATSDPGLAGGSVDIQYF.

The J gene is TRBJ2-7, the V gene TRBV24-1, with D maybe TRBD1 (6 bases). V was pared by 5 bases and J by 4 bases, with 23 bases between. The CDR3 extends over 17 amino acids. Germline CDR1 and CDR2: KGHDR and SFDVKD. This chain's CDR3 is CATSVSLPTGHTYEQYV. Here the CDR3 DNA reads TGTGCCACCAGTGTCTCACTCCCGACAGGTCATACGTACGAGCAGTACGTC.

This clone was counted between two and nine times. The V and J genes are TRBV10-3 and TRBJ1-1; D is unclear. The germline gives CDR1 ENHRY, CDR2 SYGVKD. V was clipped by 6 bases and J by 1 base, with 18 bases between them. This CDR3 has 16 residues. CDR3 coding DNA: TGTGCCATCAGCTCTCCCTCAGGACTGGGGAACACTGAAGCTTTCTTT. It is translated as CAISSPSGLGNTEAFF.

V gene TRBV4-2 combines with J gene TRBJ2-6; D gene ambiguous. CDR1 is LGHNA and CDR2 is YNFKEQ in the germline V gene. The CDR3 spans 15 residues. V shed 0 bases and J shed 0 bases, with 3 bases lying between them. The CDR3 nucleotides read TGTGCCAGCAGCCAAGAAGCCTCTGGGGCCAACGTCCTGACTTTC. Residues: CASSQEASGANVLTF.

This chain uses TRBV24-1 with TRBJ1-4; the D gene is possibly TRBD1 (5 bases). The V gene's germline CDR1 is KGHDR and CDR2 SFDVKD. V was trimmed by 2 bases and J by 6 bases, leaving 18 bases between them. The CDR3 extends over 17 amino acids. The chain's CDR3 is CATSDSRTTEDDEKLFF. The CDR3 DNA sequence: TGTGCCACCAGTGATTCTCGGACAACCGAGGATGATGAAAAACTGTTTTTT.

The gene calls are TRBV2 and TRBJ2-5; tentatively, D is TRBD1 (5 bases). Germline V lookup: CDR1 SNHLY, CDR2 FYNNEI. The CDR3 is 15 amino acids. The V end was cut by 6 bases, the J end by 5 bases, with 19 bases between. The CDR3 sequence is CASSSARYSGETQYF. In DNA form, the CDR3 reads TGTGCCAGCAGCTCTGCCAGATATTCAGGGGAGACCCAGTACTTC.

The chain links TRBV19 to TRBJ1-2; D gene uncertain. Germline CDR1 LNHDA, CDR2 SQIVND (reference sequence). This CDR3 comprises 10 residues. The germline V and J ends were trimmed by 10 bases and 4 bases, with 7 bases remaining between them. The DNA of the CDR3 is TGTGCCACCCGTTCCTATGGCTACACCTTC. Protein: CATRSYGYTF.

CDR3 in amino acids: CASSFPRNTEAFF. DNA of the CDR3: TGTGCCAGCAGTTTCCCCAGGAACACTGAAGCTTTCTTT. The chain combines TRBV28 with TRBJ1-1; D gene ambiguous. The germline V gene encodes CDR1 MDHEN and CDR2 SYDVKM. The V and J ends lost 3 bases and 1 base respectively, with 6 bases between them. The CDR3 extends over 13 amino acids.

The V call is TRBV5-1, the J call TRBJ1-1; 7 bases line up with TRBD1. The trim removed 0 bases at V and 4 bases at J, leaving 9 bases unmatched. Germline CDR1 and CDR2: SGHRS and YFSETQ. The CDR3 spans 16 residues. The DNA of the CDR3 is TGCGCCAGCAGCTTGGTAGAGGGGGCGAAAGGCACTGAAGCTTTCTTT. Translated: CASSLVEGAKGTEAFF.

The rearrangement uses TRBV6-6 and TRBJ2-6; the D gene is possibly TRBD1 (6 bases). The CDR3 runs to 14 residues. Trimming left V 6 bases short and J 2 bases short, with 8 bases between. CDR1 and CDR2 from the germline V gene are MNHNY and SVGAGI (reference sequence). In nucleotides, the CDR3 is TGTGCCAGCAGGAACAGGGCTGGGGCCAACGTCCTGACTTTC. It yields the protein CASRNRAGANVLTF.

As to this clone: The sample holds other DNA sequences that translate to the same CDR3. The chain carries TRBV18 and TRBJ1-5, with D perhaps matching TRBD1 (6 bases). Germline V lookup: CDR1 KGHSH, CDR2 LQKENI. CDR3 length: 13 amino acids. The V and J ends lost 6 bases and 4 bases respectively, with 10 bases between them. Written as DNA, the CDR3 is TGTGCCAGCTCTCCAGACAGGAATCAGCCCCAGCATTTT. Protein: CASSPDRNQPQHF.

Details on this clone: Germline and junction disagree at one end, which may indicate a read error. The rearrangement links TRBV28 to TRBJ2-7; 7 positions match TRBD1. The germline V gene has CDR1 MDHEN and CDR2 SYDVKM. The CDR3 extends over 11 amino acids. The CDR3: CASSSLGHRGF. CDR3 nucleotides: TGTGCCAGCAGTTCCCTTGGCCACAGGGGCTTC.

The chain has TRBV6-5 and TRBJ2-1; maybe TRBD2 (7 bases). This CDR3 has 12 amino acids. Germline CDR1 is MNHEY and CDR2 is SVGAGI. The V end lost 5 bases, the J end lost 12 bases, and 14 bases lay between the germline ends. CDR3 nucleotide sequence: TGTGCCAGCAGTCTTCCGGGGGGCGCGCAGTTCTTC. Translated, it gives CASSLPGGAQFF.

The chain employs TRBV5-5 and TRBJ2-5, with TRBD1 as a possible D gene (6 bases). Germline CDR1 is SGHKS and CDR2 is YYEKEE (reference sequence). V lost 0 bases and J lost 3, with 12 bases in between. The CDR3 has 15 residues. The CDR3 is CASSLVWAGEETQYF. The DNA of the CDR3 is TGTGCCAGCAGCTTGGTTTGGGCAGGGGAAGAGACCCAGTACTTC.

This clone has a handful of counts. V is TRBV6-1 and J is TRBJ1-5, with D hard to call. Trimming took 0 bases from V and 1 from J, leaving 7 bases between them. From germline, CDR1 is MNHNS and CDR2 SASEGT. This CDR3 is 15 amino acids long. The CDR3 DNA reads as TGTGCCAGCAGTGAAGCGGCAGGAAGCAATCAGCCCCAGCATTTT. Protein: CASSEAAGSNQPQHF.

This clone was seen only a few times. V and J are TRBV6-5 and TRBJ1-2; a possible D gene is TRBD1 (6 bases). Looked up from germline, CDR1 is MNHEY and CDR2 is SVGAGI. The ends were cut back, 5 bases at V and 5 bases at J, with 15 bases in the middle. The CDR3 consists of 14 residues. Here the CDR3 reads CASSKTGIGYGYTF. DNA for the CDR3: TGTGCCAGCAGTAAAACAGGGATCGGGTATGGCTACACCTTC.

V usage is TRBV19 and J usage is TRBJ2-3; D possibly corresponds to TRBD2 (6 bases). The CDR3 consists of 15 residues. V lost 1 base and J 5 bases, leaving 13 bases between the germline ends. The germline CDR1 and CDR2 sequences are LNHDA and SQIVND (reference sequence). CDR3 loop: CASSIGGGRGDTQYF. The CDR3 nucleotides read TGTGCCAGTAGTATAGGGGGAGGCCGGGGAGATACGCAGTATTTT.

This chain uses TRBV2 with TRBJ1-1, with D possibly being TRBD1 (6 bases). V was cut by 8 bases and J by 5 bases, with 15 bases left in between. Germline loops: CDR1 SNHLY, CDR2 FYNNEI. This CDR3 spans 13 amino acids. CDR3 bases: TGTGCCAGCGGAACCACAGGGCGGACTGAAGCTTTCTTT. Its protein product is CASGTTGRTEAFF.

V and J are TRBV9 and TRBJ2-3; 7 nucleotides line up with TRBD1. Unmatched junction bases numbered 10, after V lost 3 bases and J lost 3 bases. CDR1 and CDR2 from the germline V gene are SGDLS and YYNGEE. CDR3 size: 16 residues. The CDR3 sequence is CASSATQEQGTDTQYF. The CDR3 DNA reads TGTGCCAGCAGCGCCACCCAAGAACAGGGGACAGATACGCAGTATTTT.

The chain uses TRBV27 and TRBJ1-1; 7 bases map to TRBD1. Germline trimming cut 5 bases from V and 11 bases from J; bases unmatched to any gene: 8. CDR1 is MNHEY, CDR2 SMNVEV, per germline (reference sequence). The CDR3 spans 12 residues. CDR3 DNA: TGTGCCAGCAGTGGTATTGACAGGGCTGCTTTCTTT. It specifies CASSGIDRAAFF.

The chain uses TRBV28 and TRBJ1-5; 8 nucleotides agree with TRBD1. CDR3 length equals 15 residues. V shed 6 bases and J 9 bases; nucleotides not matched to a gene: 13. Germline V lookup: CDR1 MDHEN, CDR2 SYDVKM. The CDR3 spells CASRRTGPQFSPQHF. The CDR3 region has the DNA TGTGCCAGCAGAAGGACAGGGCCCCAATTTTCGCCCCAGCATTTT.

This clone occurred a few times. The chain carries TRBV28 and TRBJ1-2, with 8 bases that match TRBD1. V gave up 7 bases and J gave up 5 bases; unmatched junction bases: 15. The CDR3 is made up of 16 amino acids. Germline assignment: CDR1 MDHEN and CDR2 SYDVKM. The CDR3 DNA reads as TGTGCCAGCATCGCCGGTGGGGCAGGGGGCACATATGGCTACACCTTC. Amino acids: CASIAGGAGGTYGYTF.

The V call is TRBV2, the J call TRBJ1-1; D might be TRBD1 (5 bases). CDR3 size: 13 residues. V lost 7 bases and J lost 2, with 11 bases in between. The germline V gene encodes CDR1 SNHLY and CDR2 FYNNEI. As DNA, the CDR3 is TGTGCCAGCATCGGCAGGGTCAACACTGAAGCTTTCTTT. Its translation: CASIGRVNTEAFF.

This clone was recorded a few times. The DNA of the CDR3 is TGTGCCAGCAGTGACAGGGTTCCAAGCTCTGGAAACACCATATATTTT. Protein sequence: CASSDRVPSSGNTIYF. The V and J genes are TRBV6-1 and TRBJ1-3, with TRBD1 as a possible D gene (5 bases). CDR1 is MNHNS and CDR2 is SASEGT in the germline V gene. The length of the CDR3 is 16 residues. Trimming left V 3 bases short and J 0 bases short, with 12 bases between.

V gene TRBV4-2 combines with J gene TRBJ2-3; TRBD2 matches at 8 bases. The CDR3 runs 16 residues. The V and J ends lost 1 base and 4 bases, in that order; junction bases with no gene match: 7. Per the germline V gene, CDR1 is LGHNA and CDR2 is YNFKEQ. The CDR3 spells CASSQAGGGPPDTQYF. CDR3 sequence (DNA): TGTGCCAGCAGCCAAGCCGGCGGGGGGCCTCCAGATACGCAGTATTTT.